This T cell receptor (beta chain) was sequenced in a study of cytomegalovirus exposure and HLA in healthy donors. Study-wide findings and caveats: Researchers reported in a later analysis that common viral pathogens appeared linked to several top clusters. In vitro data verified three CMV-associated chains as specific for CMV antigens. In presence/absence analyses, roughly uniform sequencing depth across donors was assumed.

The PCR used 60 Vbeta and 13 Jbeta primers. The repertoire was sequenced with immunoSEQ multiplex PCR; TCRdb's copy has only in-frame clones and lacks some. This sample has 110,000 to 150,000 clones, with less than 85% found just once. Turning to this clone: The target antigen is unknown.

Germline values: CDR1 SEHNR, CDR2 FQNEAQ (reference sequence). CDR3 size: 13 residues. Germline trimming cut 5 bases from V and 4 bases from J; bases unmatched to any gene: 3. This clonotype was obtained from a young man in good health and CMV-seropositive. This rearrangement joins TRBV7-9 to TRBJ1-2; 8 nucleotides match TRBD1. The sequenced sample was PBMCs. CDR3 DNA sequence: TGTGCCAGCAGCCCGGGGACAGGCTATGGCTACACCTTC. Translating it yields CASSPGTGYGYTF.